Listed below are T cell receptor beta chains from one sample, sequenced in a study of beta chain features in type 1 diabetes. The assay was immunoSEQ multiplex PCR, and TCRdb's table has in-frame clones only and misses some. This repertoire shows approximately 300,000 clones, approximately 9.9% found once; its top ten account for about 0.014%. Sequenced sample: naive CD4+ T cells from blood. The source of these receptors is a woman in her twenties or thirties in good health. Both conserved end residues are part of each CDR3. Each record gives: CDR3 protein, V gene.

CASRHTGTSNYGYTF TRBV19
CASSEFGLVNEKLFF TRBV2
CASSWGQETYEQYF TRBV5-4
CASSPAGELFF TRBV6-6
CASSSGTGSADTQYF TRBV5-4
CASTLGTLRLGETQYF TRBV7-9
CASSQWTTIQNGLSYEQYF TRBV14
CASSHYTEAFF TRBV4-2
CSVDYARGGVEQFF TRBV29-1
CASNPGGGDEKLFF TRBV2
CASSFFSVRRGDSEAFF TRBV7-9
CASSRTAAYEQYF TRBV18
CASSLVAGAGGYTF TRBV7-8
CASSLGQGDNTEAFF TRBV28
CASSEYRGNQPQHF TRBV2
CASSTTGGPQETQYF TRBV9
CASSYTGTGNNEQFF TRBV6-4
CASSYARHYEQYF TRBV6-5
CASSTGTGAVETQYF TRBV19
CASSPGQGNTGELFF TRBV28